This TCR beta chain was retrieved from a study of T cell responses to AZD1222 COVID-19 vaccine. The table came from immunoSEQ multiplex PCR; TCRdb's copy has only in-frame clones and leaves some out. The table has more than 150,000 clones, 75% to 90% seen once. Germline V gives CDR1 SEHNR, CDR2 FQNEAQ (reference sequence). The V gene lost 6 bases and the J gene lost 4 bases, with 13 bases spanning the gap. There are 14 residues in the CDR3. Notes on the study in general: Sampled repertoires all dated from after the peak T cell response. Donors, mostly white British, included more females; clonal diversity was possibly underestimated. Unmutated variant regions are reportedly the target of nearly half of TCRs that are spike-specific. Vaccination with two AZD1222 doses was followed by a rise in Spike-specific TCR breadth and depth.

With respect to this clone: Its antigen is currently unknown.

This sample comprised peripheral blood, obtained on day 0 of MenACWY control vaccination. This TCR was sampled from an adult in good health. V and J are TRBV7-9 and TRBJ2-1; D perhaps matches TRBD2 (5 bases). Here the CDR3 reads CASRRGDGYNEQFF. CDR3 bases: TGTGCCAGCAGACGGGGAGACGGGTACAATGAGCAGTTCTTC.